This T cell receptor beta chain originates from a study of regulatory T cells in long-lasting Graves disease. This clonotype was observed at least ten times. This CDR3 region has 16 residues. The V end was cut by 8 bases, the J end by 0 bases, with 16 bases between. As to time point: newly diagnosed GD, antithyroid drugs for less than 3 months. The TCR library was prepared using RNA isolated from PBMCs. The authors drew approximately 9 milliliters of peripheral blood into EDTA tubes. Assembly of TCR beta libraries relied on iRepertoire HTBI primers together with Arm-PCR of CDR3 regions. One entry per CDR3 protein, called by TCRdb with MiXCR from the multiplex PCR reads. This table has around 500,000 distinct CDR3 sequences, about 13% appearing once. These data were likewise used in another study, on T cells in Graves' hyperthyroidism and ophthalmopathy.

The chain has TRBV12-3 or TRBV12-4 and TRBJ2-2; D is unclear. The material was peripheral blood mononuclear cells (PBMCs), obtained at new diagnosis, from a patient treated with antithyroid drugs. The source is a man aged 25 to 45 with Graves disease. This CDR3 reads CASSTSASANTGELFF. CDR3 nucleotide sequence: TGTGCCAGCTCCACTTCGGCGTCGGCGAACACCGGGGAGCTGTTTTTT.